A selection of T cell receptor beta chains follows, all from one sample in a study of blood T cell repertoires in COVID-19. Generated by immunoSEQ multiplex PCR, the TCRdb table keeps only in-frame clones and is missing some. The repertoire consists of about 190,000 clones, with 84% occurring once and the leading ten covering less than 20%. Sequencing used peripheral blood. The receptors originated from a human donor in a cohort sampled during active COVID-19. Both conserved end residues are part of each CDR3. A D gene is named only where the DNA matches it firmly. Clone size is stated in some rows and not others, as once, few, many or a class when expanded.

cdr3_nt | cdr3_aa | d_call | clone_size | j_call | v_call
TGTGCCAGCAGTGACTCGAGTCGCGCAGATACGCAGTATTTT | CASSDSSRADTQYF | . | . | TRBJ2-3 | TRBV6-4
TGTGCCAGTAGTACTAGCGGGAAGGTACCAGAGACCCAGTACTTC | CASSTSGKVPETQYF | TRBD2 | once | TRBJ2-5 | TRBV19
TGCGCCAGCAGCGCAGCGGGACAGAACACTGAAGCTTTCTTT | CASSAAGQNTEAFF | . | . | TRBJ1-1 | TRBV5-1
TGTGCCAGCAGGACAGGGGGCTACGTAGGGACCCAGTACTTC | CASRTGGYVGTQYF | TRBD1 | . | TRBJ2-5 | TRBV2
TGTGCCAGCAGCTTGGTGTCAGGCAAAAAAAAACTGTTTTTT | CASSLVSGKKKLFF | . | . | TRBJ1-4 | TRBV5-6
TGTGCCAGCAGCTTAAATGTTGCGGGCGGGGAGCTGTTTTTT | CASSLNVAGGELFF | . | . | TRBJ2-2 | TRBV7-6
TGTGCCTGGAGTGCAGGGGCTAATCAGCCCCAGCATTTT | CAWSAGANQPQHF | . | once | TRBJ1-5 | TRBV30
TGTGCCAGCAGCTTAGATGGGGCAGGGGGCGCAGAAGCTTTCTTT | CASSLDGAGGAEAFF | TRBD1 | . | TRBJ1-1 | TRBV7-6
TGTGCTAGTGGGCGGGACTTGCTCAATGAGCAGTTCTTC | CASGRDLLNEQFF | . | once | TRBJ2-1 | TRBV12-5
TGCGCCAGCAGCTTGGCCAGAACTAGCGGCGGTAGCACAGATACGCAGTATTTT | CASSLARTSGGSTDTQYF | TRBD2 | . | TRBJ2-3 | TRBV5-1
TGCGCCAGCAGCCCTCCCCCCACAGGGGCTGACACTGAAGCTTTCTTT | CASSPPPTGADTEAFF | TRBD1 | . | TRBJ1-1 | TRBV23-1
TGTGCCAGTTCTTCTCGGGGTATGGAGACCCAGTACTTC | CASSSRGMETQYF | . | . | TRBJ2-5 | TRBV19
TGTGCCAGCTCACCACGGTCCGGAGAGAACACCGGGGAGCTGTTTTTT | CASSPRSGENTGELFF | . | . | TRBJ2-2 | TRBV18
TGTGCCAGTAGTATAGGGGTGTCGGGTGAGCAGTTCTTC | CASSIGVSGEQFF | . | . | TRBJ2-1 | TRBV19
TGTGCCAGCAGTTTAGGCCTAGGCGAGCAGTTCTTC | CASSLGLGEQFF | . | . | TRBJ2-1 | TRBV12-3/TRBV12-4
TGTGCCAGCAGTTTCGGACCGGGACAAGTGAGGTCACCCCTCCACTTT | CASSFGPGQVRSPLHF | . | . | TRBJ1-6 | TRBV28
TGTGCCAGCAGCGAGGCTACAGGGTTGACCACCGGGGAGCTGTTTTTT | CASSEATGLTTGELFF | . | . | TRBJ2-2 | TRBV9
TGCGCCACCTCGCGGGAGACCGGGGAGCTGTTTTTT | CATSRETGELFF | TRBD2 | few | TRBJ2-2 | TRBV5-1
TGTGCCAGCAGCGGGACAGTCGAAGAGACCCAGTACTTC | CASSGTVEETQYF | TRBD1 | . | TRBJ2-5 | TRBV28
TGTGCCAGCCTCTTAGCGTTATCCGGGGAGCTGTTTTTT | CASLLALSGELFF | . | . | TRBJ2-2 | TRBV6-5
TGTGCCAGCAGCTTCGGGACTCCCAATGAGCAGTTCTTC | CASSFGTPNEQFF | . | . | TRBJ2-1 | TRBV5-5
TGTGCCAGCAGCCAAGGGCGGAGGAGCTCCTACAATGAGCAGTTCTTC | CASSQGRRSSYNEQFF | . | . | TRBJ2-1 | TRBV3-1/TRBV3-2
TGCGCCAGCAGCCTGTCGGGACTCCTGAACACCGGGGAGCTGTTTTTT | CASSLSGLLNTGELFF | . | . | TRBJ2-2 | TRBV4-1
TGTGCCAGCAGCGTCGCTCGGGGAGCTAATGAAAAACTGTTTTTT | CASSVARGANEKLFF | . | few | TRBJ1-4 | TRBV4-2
TGTGCCAGCGGGCCAGACAATCAGCCCCAGCATTTT | CASGPDNQPQHF | . | . | TRBJ1-5 | TRBV7-9
TGTGCCAGCAGCTTGAGGGGAACAGGGTGGGAGACCCAGTACTTC | CASSLRGTGWETQYF | . | . | TRBJ2-5 | TRBV5-6
TGTGCCAGCAGCTTAGGAACAGGGGTGTATGAAGCTTTCTTT | CASSLGTGVYEAFF | TRBD1 | once | TRBJ1-1 | TRBV7-8
TGTGCCAGCAGCCAAGGTGGCAGCTATGGCTACACCTTC | CASSQGGSYGYTF | . | . | TRBJ1-2 | TRBV3-1/TRBV3-2
TGTGCCAGCCGGACTAGCGGGGGGGACACCGGGGAGCTGTTTTTT | CASRTSGGDTGELFF | TRBD2 | . | TRBJ2-2 | TRBV19
TGTGCCAGCAGCTTAGTGGGGGCACCCTACGAGCAGTACTTC | CASSLVGAPYEQYF | . | . | TRBJ2-7 | TRBV7-9
TGTGCCAGTTCCCCCCGACTAGCGGGGGGGATCACAGATACGCAGTATTTT | CASSPRLAGGITDTQYF | TRBD2 | . | TRBJ2-3 | TRBV27
TGTGCCAGTAGTATGCTGACAGGGGATTATAGCAATCAGCCCCAGCATTTT | CASSMLTGDYSNQPQHF | TRBD1 | . | TRBJ1-5 | TRBV19
TGTGCCAGCAGCCCCTTCCGGCAGGGTACGAATGAGCAGTTCTTC | CASSPFRQGTNEQFF | . | . | TRBJ2-1 | TRBV7-8
TGTGCCAGCAGTCCGACTAGCGGGAGGGCCCGGAATGAGCAGTTCTTC | CASSPTSGRARNEQFF | TRBD2 | . | TRBJ2-1 | TRBV11-2
TGTGCCAGCAGCTTAGATCAGGGAGAGACCCAGTACTTC | CASSLDQGETQYF | . | . | TRBJ2-5 | TRBV11-3
TGTGCCAGCAGCTTAGGCGGGTCCGGGGAGCTGTTTTTT | CASSLGGSGELFF | . | . | TRBJ2-2 | TRBV7-2
TGTGCCAGCAGTCCAGGGGGGAACACCATATATTTT | CASSPGGNTIYF | TRBD1 | . | TRBJ1-3 | TRBV6-5
TGTGCCAGCAGCCCTGAGACAGGGCTTTATGGCTACACCTTC | CASSPETGLYGYTF | TRBD1 | . | TRBJ1-2 | TRBV7-2
TGTGCCAGCTCACCAACGAGGGGGAGCGCAGATACGCAGTATTTT | CASSPTRGSADTQYF | . | . | TRBJ2-3 | TRBV18
TGTGCCAGCAGCTACAGGACTGAAGCTTTCTTT | CASSYRTEAFF | . | . | TRBJ1-1 | TRBV2
TGTGCCAGCAGTCCACAGGACAGGGCGGTTCAAAAACTGTTTTTT | CASSPQDRAVQKLFF | TRBD1 | once | TRBJ1-4 | TRBV6-5
TGTGCCAGCACCTGGACTGCCCGGAATGAAAAACTGTTTTTT | CASTWTARNEKLFF | . | . | TRBJ1-4 | TRBV7-9
TGCAGTGCTAGTGGAGGTATTATGAGGGATCAGCCCCAGCATTTT | CSASGGIMRDQPQHF | . | . | TRBJ1-5 | TRBV20-1
TGTGCCAGCAGCTTATTGTCAGAGGGGTTCTTC | CASSLLSEGFF | . | . | TRBJ2-1 | TRBV7-6
TGCGCCAGCAGCCGAGGGCCCCTAGCGGGAGGGTCCTACGAGCAGTACTTC | CASSRGPLAGGSYEQYF | TRBD2 | . | TRBJ2-7 | TRBV5-1
TGTGCCAGCAGCGGTTGGACAGGGTCGCTTTCCCGCGAGCAGTACTTC | CASSGWTGSLSREQYF | TRBD1 | . | TRBJ2-7 | TRBV5-8
TGCGCCAGCAGCCGGACCGGGACAGGGATAGAGACCCAGTACTTC | CASSRTGTGIETQYF | TRBD1 | few | TRBJ2-5 | TRBV5-1
TGTGCCAGCAGTGCGGCCGGGAGGTACTATGGCTACACCTTC | CASSAAGRYYGYTF | . | . | TRBJ1-2 | TRBV25-1
TGCGCCAGCAGCTTGGGGACCCAGACCGGAATAGCGTGGGAGACCCAGTACTTC | CASSLGTQTGIAWETQYF | . | . | TRBJ2-5 | TRBV5-1
TGTGCCAGTAGCAGCTCGAGACAGGGCTCCTACAATGAGCAGTTCTTC | CASSSSRQGSYNEQFF | TRBD1 | . | TRBJ2-1 | TRBV19
TGTGCCAGCAGTTCACCAGGATTACAGGGGCGCGGGCAGTTCTTC | CASSSPGLQGRGQFF | TRBD1 | . | TRBJ2-1 | TRBV28
TGTGCCAGCAGCCCCCGGGGGGGAGGTGCGCTTAGCTACACCTTC | CASSPRGGGALSYTF | . | . | TRBJ1-2 | TRBV27
TGCGCCAGCAGCTTGGCCGGGATCGGGCACGCGGTCGGTAATGAAAAACTGTTTTTT | CASSLAGIGHAVGNEKLFF | . | . | TRBJ1-4 | TRBV5-1
TGTGCCATCAGTGGCCAGAACAATGAGCAGTTCTTC | CAISGQNNEQFF | . | . | TRBJ2-1 | TRBV10-3
TGTGCCAGCAGCAGACAGGTGACGGCAATGAACACTGAAGCTTTCTTT | CASSRQVTAMNTEAFF | . | . | TRBJ1-1 | TRBV5-5